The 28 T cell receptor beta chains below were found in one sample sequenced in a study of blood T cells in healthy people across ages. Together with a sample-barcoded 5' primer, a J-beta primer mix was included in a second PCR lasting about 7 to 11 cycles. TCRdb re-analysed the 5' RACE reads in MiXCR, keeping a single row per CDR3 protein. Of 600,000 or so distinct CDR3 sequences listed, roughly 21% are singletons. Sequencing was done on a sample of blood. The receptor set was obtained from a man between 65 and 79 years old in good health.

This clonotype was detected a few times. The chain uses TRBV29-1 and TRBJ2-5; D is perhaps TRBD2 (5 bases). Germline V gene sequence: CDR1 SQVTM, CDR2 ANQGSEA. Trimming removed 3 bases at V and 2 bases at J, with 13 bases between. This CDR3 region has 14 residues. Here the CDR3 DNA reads TGCAGCGTTGATCCGGGGATCGTACAAGAGACCCAGTACTTC. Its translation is CSVDPGIVQETQYF.

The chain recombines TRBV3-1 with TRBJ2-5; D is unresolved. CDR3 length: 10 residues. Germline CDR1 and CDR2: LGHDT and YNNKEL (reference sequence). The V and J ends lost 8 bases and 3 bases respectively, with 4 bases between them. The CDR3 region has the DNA TGTGCCAGCGGAGAAGAGACCCAGTACTTC. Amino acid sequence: CASGEETQYF.

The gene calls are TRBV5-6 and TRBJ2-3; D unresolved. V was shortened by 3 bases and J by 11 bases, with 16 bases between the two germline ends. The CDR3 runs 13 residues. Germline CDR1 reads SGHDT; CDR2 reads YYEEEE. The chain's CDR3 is CASSSNIRRRQYF. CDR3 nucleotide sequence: TGTGCCAGCAGCTCCAATATACGGCGGAGGCAGTATTTT.

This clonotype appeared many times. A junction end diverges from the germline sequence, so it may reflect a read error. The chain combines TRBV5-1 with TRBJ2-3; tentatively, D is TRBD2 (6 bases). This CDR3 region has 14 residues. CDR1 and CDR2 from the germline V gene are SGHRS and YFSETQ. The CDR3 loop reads CASSLERGTDTQYF. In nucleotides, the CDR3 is TGTGCCAGCAGCTTAGAGCGGGGCACAGATACGCAGTATTTT.

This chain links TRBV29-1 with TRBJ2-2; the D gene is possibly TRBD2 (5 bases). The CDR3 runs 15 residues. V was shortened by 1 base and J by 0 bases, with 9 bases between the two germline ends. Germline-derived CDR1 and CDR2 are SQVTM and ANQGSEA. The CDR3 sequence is CSVEGLAPNTGELFF. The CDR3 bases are TGCAGCGTTGAAGGTCTAGCTCCGAACACCGGGGAGCTGTTTTTT.

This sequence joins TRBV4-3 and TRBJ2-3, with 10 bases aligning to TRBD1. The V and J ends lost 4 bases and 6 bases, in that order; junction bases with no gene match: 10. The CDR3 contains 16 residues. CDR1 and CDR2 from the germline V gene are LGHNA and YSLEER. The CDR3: CASSPRTGGLEDTQYF. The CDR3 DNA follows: TGCGCCAGCAGCCCACGGACAGGGGGACTCGAGGATACGCAGTATTTT.

This chain's CDR3 is CASSFSSSGSGATQYF. CDR3 bases: TGCGCCAGCAGCTTCTCCTCTAGCGGGAGCGGGGCGACCCAGTACTTC. The gene calls are TRBV5-1 and TRBJ2-5; 10 bases are shared with TRBD2. V lost 2 bases and J lost 7; bases outside the gene matches: 11. Germline values: CDR1 SGHRS, CDR2 YFSETQ. The CDR3 runs to 16 residues.

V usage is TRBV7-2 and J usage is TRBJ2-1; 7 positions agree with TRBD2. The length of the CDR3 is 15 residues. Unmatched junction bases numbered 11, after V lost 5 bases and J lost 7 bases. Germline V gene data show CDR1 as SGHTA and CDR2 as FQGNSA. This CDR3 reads CASSATGLRQNEQFF. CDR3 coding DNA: TGTGCCAGCAGCGCGACGGGACTACGACAGAATGAGCAGTTCTTC. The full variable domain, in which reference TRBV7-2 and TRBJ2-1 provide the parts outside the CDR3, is GAGVSQSPSNKVTEKGKDVELRCDPISGHTALYWYRQSLGQGLEFLIYFQGNSAPDKSGLPSDRFSAERTGGSVSTLTIQRTQQEDSAVYLCASSATGLRQNEQFFGPGTRLTVL.

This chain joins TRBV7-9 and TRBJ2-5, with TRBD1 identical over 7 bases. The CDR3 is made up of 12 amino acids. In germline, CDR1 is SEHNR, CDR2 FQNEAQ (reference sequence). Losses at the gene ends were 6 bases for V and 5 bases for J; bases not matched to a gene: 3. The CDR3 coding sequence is TGTGCCAGCAGTACACAGGGGGAGACCCAGTACTTC. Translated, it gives CASSTQGETQYF.

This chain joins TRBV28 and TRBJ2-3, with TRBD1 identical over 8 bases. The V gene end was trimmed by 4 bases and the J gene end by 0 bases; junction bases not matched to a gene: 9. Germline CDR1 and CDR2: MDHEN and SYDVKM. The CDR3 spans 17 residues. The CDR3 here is CASSSAPRDRSTDTQYF. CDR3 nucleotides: TGTGCCAGCAGTTCCGCGCCTCGGGACAGGAGCACAGATACGCAGTATTTT.

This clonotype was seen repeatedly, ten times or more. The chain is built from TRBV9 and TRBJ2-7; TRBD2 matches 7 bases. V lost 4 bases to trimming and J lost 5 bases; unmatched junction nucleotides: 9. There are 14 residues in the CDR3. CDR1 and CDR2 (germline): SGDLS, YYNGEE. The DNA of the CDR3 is TGTGCCAGCAGCCCGTCCGGCGGGAGCCACGAGCAGTACTTC. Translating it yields CASSPSGGSHEQYF. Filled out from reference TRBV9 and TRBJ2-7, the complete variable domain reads DSGVTQTPKHLITATGQRVTLRCSPRSGDLSVYWYQQSLDQGLQFLIQYYNGEERAKGNILERFSAQQFPDLHSELNLSSLELGDSALYFCASSPSGGSHEQYFGPGTRLTVT.

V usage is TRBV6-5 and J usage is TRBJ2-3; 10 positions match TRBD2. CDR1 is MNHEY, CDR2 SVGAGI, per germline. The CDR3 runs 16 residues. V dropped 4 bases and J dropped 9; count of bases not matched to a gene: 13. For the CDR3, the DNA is TGTGCCAGCAGTTCCCCGGGTAGCGGGGGGCCCTTAACGCAGTATTTT. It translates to CASSSPGSGGPLTQYF.

CDR3 loop: CASTPGSNQPQHF. The CDR3 nucleotides are TGTGCCAGCACCCCAGGGAGCAATCAGCCCCAGCATTTT. The V call is TRBV12-3 or TRBV12-4, the J call TRBJ1-5, with a weak D call TRBD1 (5 bases). Trimming shortened V by 7 bases and J by 1 base, and 8 bases separated the two germline ends. This CDR3 is built from 13 residues.

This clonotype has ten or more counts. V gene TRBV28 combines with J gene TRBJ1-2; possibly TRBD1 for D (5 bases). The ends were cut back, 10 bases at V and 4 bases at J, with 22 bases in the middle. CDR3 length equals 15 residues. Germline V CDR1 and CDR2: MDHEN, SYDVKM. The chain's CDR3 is CATISGGGWFYGYTF. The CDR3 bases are TGTGCCACCATATCAGGCGGGGGTTGGTTCTATGGCTACACCTTC.

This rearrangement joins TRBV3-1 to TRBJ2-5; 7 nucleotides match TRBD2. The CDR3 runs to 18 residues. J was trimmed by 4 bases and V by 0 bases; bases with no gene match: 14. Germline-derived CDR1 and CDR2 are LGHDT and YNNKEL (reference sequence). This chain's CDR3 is CASSQEFLEGGIRETQYF. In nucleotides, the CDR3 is TGTGCCAGCAGCCAAGAATTTTTGGAGGGAGGGATTAGAGAGACCCAGTACTTC.

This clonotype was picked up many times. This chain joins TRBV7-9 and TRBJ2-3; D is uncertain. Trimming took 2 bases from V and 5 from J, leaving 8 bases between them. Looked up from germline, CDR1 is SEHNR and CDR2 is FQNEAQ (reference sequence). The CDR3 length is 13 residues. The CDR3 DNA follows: TGTGCCAGCAGCTTATCGGAAGGAGATACGCAGTATTTT. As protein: CASSLSEGDTQYF.

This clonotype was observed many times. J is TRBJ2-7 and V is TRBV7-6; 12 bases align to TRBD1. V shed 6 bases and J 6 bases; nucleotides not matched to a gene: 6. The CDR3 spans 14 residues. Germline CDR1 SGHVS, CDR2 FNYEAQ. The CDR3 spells CASRTGTGGGEQYF. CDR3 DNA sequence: TGTGCCAGCAGAACCGGGACAGGGGGCGGCGAGCAGTACTTC. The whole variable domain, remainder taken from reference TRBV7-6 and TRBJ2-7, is GAGVSQSPRYKVTKRGQDVALRCDPISGHVSLYWYRQALGQGPEFLTYFNYEAQQDKSGLPNDRFSAERPEGSISTLTIQRTEQRDSAMYRCASRTGTGGGEQYFGPGTRLTVT.

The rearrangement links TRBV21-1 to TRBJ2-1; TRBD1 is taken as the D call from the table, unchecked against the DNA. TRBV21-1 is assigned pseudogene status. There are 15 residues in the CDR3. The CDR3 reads CASSKAGTGGNEQFF. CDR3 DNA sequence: TGTGCCAGCAGCAAAGCAGGGACAGGGGGCAATGAGCAGTTCTTC.

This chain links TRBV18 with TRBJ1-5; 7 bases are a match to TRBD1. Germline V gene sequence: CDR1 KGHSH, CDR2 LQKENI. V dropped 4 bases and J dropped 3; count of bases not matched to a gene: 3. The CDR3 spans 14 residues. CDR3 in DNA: TGTGCCAGCTCACAACAGGGGACCAATCAGCCCCAGCATTTT. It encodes CASSQQGTNQPQHF. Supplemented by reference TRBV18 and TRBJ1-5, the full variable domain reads NAGVMQNPRHLVRRRGQEARLRCSPMKGHSHVYWYRQLPEEGLKFMVYLQKENIIDESGMPKERFSAEFPKEGPSILRIQQVVRGDSAAYFCASSQQGTNQPQHFGDGTRLSIL.

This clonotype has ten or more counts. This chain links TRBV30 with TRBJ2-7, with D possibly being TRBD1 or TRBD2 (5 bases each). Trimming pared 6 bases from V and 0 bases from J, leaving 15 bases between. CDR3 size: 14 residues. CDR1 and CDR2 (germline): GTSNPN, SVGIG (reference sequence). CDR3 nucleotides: TGTGCCTGTAATACGGGACGAAGCTCCTACGAGCAGTACTTC. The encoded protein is CACNTGRSSYEQYF.

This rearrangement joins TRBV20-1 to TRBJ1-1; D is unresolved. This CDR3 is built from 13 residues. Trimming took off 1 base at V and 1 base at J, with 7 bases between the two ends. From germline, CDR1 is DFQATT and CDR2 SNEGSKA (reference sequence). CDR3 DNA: TGCAGTGCTAGAGTATGGGCGAACACTGAAGCTTTCTTT. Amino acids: CSARVWANTEAFF.

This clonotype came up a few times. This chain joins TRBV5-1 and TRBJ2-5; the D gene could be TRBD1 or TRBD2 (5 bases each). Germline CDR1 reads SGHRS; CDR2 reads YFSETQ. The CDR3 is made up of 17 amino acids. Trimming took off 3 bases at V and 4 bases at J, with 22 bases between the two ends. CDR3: CASSSTSGREIRETQYF. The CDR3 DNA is TGCGCCAGCAGCTCGACCTCCGGCAGGGAGATACGAGAGACCCAGTACTTC.

The CDR3 DNA sequence: TGTGCCAGCAGTGAGGTCCCTAGCGGGAGAAGGCTCGATACGCAGTATTTT. As protein: CASSEVPSGRRLDTQYF. The rearrangement uses TRBV25-1 and TRBJ2-3, with 10 bases fitting TRBD2. Unmatched junction bases numbered 12, after V lost 3 bases and J lost 6 bases. Germline CDR1 MGHDK, CDR2 SYGVNS. The CDR3 totals 17 residues.

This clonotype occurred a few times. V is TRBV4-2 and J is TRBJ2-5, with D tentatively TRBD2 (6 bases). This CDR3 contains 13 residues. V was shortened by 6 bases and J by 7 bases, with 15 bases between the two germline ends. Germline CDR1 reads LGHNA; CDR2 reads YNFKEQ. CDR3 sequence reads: CASSAGTEGTQYF. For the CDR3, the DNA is TGTGCCAGCAGTGCCGGGACTGAGGGGACCCAGTACTTC.

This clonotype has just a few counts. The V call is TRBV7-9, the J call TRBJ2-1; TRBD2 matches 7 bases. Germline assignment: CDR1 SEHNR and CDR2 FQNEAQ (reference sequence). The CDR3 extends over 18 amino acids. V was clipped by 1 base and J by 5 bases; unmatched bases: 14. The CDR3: CASSLDPWIGAGDNEQFF. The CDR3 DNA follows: TGTGCCAGCAGCTTAGACCCTTGGATTGGGGCGGGGGACAATGAGCAGTTCTTC.

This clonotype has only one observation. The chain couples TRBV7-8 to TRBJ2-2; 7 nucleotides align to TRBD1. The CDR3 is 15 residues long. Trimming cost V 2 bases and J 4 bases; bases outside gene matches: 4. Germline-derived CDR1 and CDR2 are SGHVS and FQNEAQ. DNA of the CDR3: TGTGCCAGCAGCTTAAGAGGGGGCTTCACCGGGGAGCTGTTTTTT. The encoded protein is CASSLRGGFTGELFF.

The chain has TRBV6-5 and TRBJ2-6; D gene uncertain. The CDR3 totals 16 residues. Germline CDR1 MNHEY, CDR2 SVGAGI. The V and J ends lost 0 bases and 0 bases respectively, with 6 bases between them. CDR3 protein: CASSYSKSSGANVLTF. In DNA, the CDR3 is TGTGCCAGCAGTTACTCGAAATCCTCTGGGGCCAACGTCCTGACTTTC.

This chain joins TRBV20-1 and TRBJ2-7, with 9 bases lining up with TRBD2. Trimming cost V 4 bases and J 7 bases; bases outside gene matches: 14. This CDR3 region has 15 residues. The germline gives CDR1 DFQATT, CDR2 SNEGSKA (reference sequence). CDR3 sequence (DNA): TGCAGTGCTACCGATCACAGCGGGAGGTTTGAAGAGCAGTACTTC. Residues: CSATDHSGRFEEQYF.